The next 28 T cell receptor beta chains were all read from a single sample in a study of T cells in Graves' hyperthyroidism and ophthalmopathy. Researchers took RNA transcripts and amplified the TCR beta CDR3 regions from them. First-round RT-PCR targeting the TCR CDR3 was performed with the HTBI primer set. MiXCR, run by TCRdb on the multiplex PCR reads, gives a single entry per CDR3 protein. The data show fewer than 350,000 distinct CDR3 sequences, 18% seen once. What was sequenced was blood. These receptors originate from a woman aged 45 to 65 with Graves' hyperthyroidism.

CDR3 nucleotides: TGTGCCAGCAGCTTAGCGGGCAGTATAAGGTCCTACAATGAGCAGTTCTTC. Its translation is CASSLAGSIRSYNEQFF. This rearrangement joins TRBV7-2 to TRBJ2-1; D is ambiguous. Germline V lookup: CDR1 SGHTA, CDR2 FQGNSA. V lost 0 bases to trimming and J lost 1 base, with 13 bases between them. The CDR3 has 17 residues.

This clonotype appeared a few times. The genes are TRBV4-1 and TRBJ1-6, with a tentative D call TRBD1 (5 bases). The CDR3 sequence is 16 residues long. Germline V lookup: CDR1 MGHRA, CDR2 YSYEKL. The ends were cut back, 0 bases at V and 11 bases at J, with 17 bases in the middle. CDR3 coding DNA: TGCGCCAGCAGCCAAGAGACAGATGAAGGTTCTACACCCCTCCACTTT. It codes for CASSQETDEGSTPLHF.

This sequence joins TRBV20-1 and TRBJ1-3; maybe TRBD1 (6 bases). There are 15 residues in the CDR3. Germline assignment: CDR1 DFQATT and CDR2 SNEGSKA (reference sequence). The V end was cut by 0 bases, the J end by 5 bases, with 14 bases between. CDR3 coding DNA: TGCAGTGCTAGAGACGCCTGGGACATCCGAAACACCATATATTTT. This sequence encodes CSARDAWDIRNTIYF.

The rearrangement uses TRBV9 and TRBJ2-3, with a tentative D call TRBD2 (6 bases). Between the trimmed V and J ends, which lost 2 bases and 5 bases, there was a span of 12 bases. CDR1 is SGDLS, CDR2 YYNGEE, per germline. CDR3 size: 14 residues. The CDR3: CASSVGTVGDTQYF. The CDR3 DNA is TGTGCCAGCAGCGTTGGGACTGTAGGAGATACGCAGTATTTT.

The J gene is TRBJ1-1, the V gene TRBV6-2 or TRBV6-3, with D unclear. Germline V gives CDR1 MNHEY, CDR2 SVGEGT. V shed 5 bases and J shed 3 bases, with 13 bases lying between them. This CDR3 spans 14 amino acids. CDR3 loop: CASSDGGSDTEAFF. DNA of the CDR3: TGTGCCAGCAGTGACGGCGGGAGCGACACTGAAGCTTTCTTT.

The chain links TRBV28 to TRBJ2-5; D possibly uses TRBD1 or TRBD2 (5 bases each). Germline values: CDR1 MDHEN, CDR2 SYDVKM. CDR3 length: 15 residues. The germline V and J ends were trimmed by 5 bases and 4 bases, with 17 bases remaining between them. The CDR3 sequence: CASSEARGKGETQYF. CDR3 sequence (DNA): TGTGCCAGCAGTGAAGCGAGGGGAAAGGGAGAGACCCAGTACTTC.

This clonotype came up many times. The chain couples TRBV6-5 to TRBJ2-5, with 7 bases lining up with TRBD2. The CDR3 is 15 residues long. Per the germline V gene, CDR1 is MNHEY and CDR2 is SVGAGI. Trimming cost V 0 bases and J 4 bases; bases outside gene matches: 5. DNA of the CDR3: TGTGCCAGCAGTTACTCGGGCGGGAGAGTAGAGACCCAGTACTTC. Translation gives CASSYSGGRVETQYF.

This clonotype was counted between two and nine times. The chain is built from TRBV9 and TRBJ1-1; D is uncertain. CDR3 length: 14 amino acids. V was shortened by 4 bases and J by 1 base, with 11 bases between the two germline ends. Germline V CDR1 and CDR2: SGDLS, YYNGEE. The CDR3 here is CASSIATANTEAFF. DNA for the CDR3: TGTGCCAGCAGCATAGCCACGGCGAACACTGAAGCTTTCTTT.

This clonotype was detected a few times. The rearrangement joins TRBV6-5 to TRBJ2-3; tentative D call: TRBD2 (6 bases). V was trimmed by 2 bases and J by 5 bases, leaving 11 bases between them. The CDR3 spans 14 residues. Per germline, CDR1 MNHEY and CDR2 SVGAGI. CDR3 amino acids: CASSYGGVGDTQYF. The DNA of the CDR3 is TGTGCCAGCAGTTACGGAGGGGTGGGAGATACGCAGTATTTT.

V gene TRBV7-9 combines with J gene TRBJ2-1; 11 bases line up with TRBD1. V shed 2 bases, J shed 4 bases, and the junction held 13 bases outside the gene matches. The CDR3 has 19 amino acids. Germline V gene data show CDR1 as SEHNR and CDR2 as FQNEAQ (reference sequence). CDR3 loop: CASSLIRPRDRGFYNEQFF. The DNA of the CDR3 is TGTGCCAGCAGCTTAATAAGGCCTCGGGACAGGGGGTTTTACAATGAGCAGTTCTTC.

DNA of the CDR3: TGCAGTGGATCCCCGGCGCTCAAGGAAGAGACCCAGTACTTC. Translating it yields CSGSPALKEETQYF. The rearrangement uses TRBV20-1 and TRBJ2-5; D gene unclear. The germline CDR1 and CDR2 sequences are DFQATT and SNEGSKA (reference sequence). The CDR3 runs 14 residues. The V and J ends lost 7 bases and 3 bases respectively, with 18 bases between them.

Only one count was recorded for this clonotype. This chain connects TRBV7-2 to TRBJ2-3, with D maybe TRBD2 (6 bases). Germline V lookup: CDR1 SGHTA, CDR2 FQGNSA. V lost 4 bases to trimming and J lost 8 bases, with 13 bases between them. The length of the CDR3 is 13 residues. In DNA form, the CDR3 reads TGTGCCAGCAGCTCCGAATTGCGGGGTACGCAGTATTTT. Translated, it gives CASSSELRGTQYF.

This clonotype was seen a handful of times. The rearrangement links TRBV20-1 to TRBJ2-2; TRBD2 matches 16 bases. The V and J ends lost 4 bases and 0 bases, in that order; junction bases with no gene match: 5. The CDR3 is made up of 18 amino acids. In germline, CDR1 is DFQATT, CDR2 SNEGSKA (reference sequence). In DNA, the CDR3 is TGCAGTGCTACTTCCGGGACTAGCGGGGGGGCGAACACCGGGGAGCTGTTTTTT. It encodes CSATSGTSGGANTGELFF.

The sample holds many counts of this clonotype. V and J are TRBV20-1 and TRBJ1-1; TRBD1 might be the D (5 bases). There are 12 residues in the CDR3. The germline V gene encodes CDR1 DFQATT and CDR2 SNEGSKA (reference sequence). V lost 5 bases and J 3 bases, leaving 10 bases between the germline ends. CDR3 bases: TGCAGTGCTGGCAGGGAGGACACTGAAGCTTTCTTT. This codes for CSAGREDTEAFF.

Ten or more counts support this clonotype. The chain carries TRBV2 and TRBJ2-3; D possibly corresponds to TRBD1 (6 bases). The CDR3 has 15 amino acids. Germline assignment: CDR1 SNHLY and CDR2 FYNNEI. V lost 8 bases and J 0 bases, leaving 15 bases between the germline ends. The CDR3 protein is CASPRTVISTDTQYF. CDR3 bases: TGTGCCAGCCCTAGGACAGTTATCAGCACAGATACGCAGTATTTT.

The chain couples TRBV5-6 to TRBJ1-5; D possibly corresponds to TRBD1 (6 bases). V was trimmed by 4 bases and J by 0 bases, leaving 17 bases between them. From germline, CDR1 is SGHDT and CDR2 YYEEEE. The CDR3 runs 17 residues. The DNA for the CDR3 is TGTGCCAGCAGCACAGGGTGGGGAAGATATAGCAATCAGCCCCAGCATTTT. It specifies CASSTGWGRYSNQPQHF.

This clonotype was recorded a few times. The V call is TRBV20-1, the J call TRBJ2-3; TRBD2 matches 10 bases. This CDR3 has 16 amino acids. Germline CDR1 DFQATT, CDR2 SNEGSKA (reference sequence). V lost 0 bases to trimming and J lost 5 bases; unmatched junction nucleotides: 8. The CDR3 reads CSARDPLAGVGDTQYF. The CDR3 DNA follows: TGCAGTGCTAGAGATCCCCTAGCGGGAGTGGGAGATACGCAGTATTTT.

This clonotype appeared many times. The V gene is TRBV7-4, the J gene TRBJ1-2; D ambiguous. This CDR3 comprises 16 residues. CDR1 and CDR2 (germline): SGHVT, SQSDAQ. V shed 6 bases and J shed 4 bases, with 21 bases lying between them. As DNA, the CDR3 is TGTGCCAGCAGGTCCCAGGAATTACAGAACACCTATGGCTACACCTTC. Its protein is CASRSQELQNTYGYTF.

This sequence joins TRBV6-1 and TRBJ2-2, with D uncertain. The length of the CDR3 is 15 residues. Germline CDR1 reads MNHNS; CDR2 reads SASEGT. With 6 bases removed from V and 2 bases from J, the gap between germline ends came to 13 bases. The CDR3 sequence is CASRPGWGNTGELFF. The CDR3 coding sequence is TGTGCCAGCAGACCTGGATGGGGTAACACCGGGGAGCTGTTTTTT.

The chain combines TRBV18 with TRBJ1-1; no definite D call. The CDR3 loop spans 13 amino acids. Germline V CDR1 and CDR2: KGHSH, LQKENI. Trimming removed 4 bases from V and 2 bases from J, with 8 bases in between. The chain's CDR3 is CASSRNSNTEAFF. The DNA for the CDR3 is TGTGCCAGCTCACGCAACAGCAACACTGAAGCTTTCTTT.

The table lists this clonotype with a few counts. This sequence joins TRBV25-1 and TRBJ2-6; the D gene is possibly TRBD2 (6 bases). Per germline, CDR1 MGHDK and CDR2 SYGVNS. The CDR3 sequence is 17 residues long. Trimming pared 5 bases from V and 1 base from J, leaving 15 bases between. The chain's CDR3 is CASSSPWGESGANVLTF. In nucleotides, the CDR3 is TGTGCCAGCAGTAGCCCTTGGGGGGAATCTGGGGCCAACGTCCTGACTTTC.

This clonotype was seen a handful of times. The chain has TRBV4-1 and TRBJ1-2; the D gene is possibly TRBD1 (5 bases). Trimming shortened V by 3 bases and J by 4 bases, and 12 bases separated the two germline ends. Per germline, CDR1 MGHRA and CDR2 YSYEKL. The CDR3 runs to 14 residues. CDR3 coding DNA: TGCGCCAGCAGCCACCGGGACCGGGGCTATGGCTACACCTTC. Residues: CASSHRDRGYGYTF.

V and J are TRBV6-1 and TRBJ1-5; 9 bases align to TRBD1. The CDR3 runs to 17 residues. The germline gives CDR1 MNHNS, CDR2 SASEGT. V shed 5 bases and J 3 bases; nucleotides not matched to a gene: 11. For the CDR3, the DNA is TGTGCCAGCAGTCCAATCGTGACAGGGGGGAACAATCAGCCCCAGCATTTT. Protein product: CASSPIVTGGNNQPQHF.

A few counts support this clonotype. The V gene is TRBV2, the J gene TRBJ1-1; D is perhaps TRBD1 (6 bases). The length of the CDR3 is 10 residues. V was clipped by 4 bases and J by 11 bases, with 8 bases between them. Germline V gene data show CDR1 as SNHLY and CDR2 as FYNNEI. The CDR3, as DNA: TGTGCCAGCAGTGGAGGGGGGGCTTTCTTT. Protein sequence: CASSGGGAFF.

The V and J genes are TRBV3-1 and TRBJ2-1; 10 bases agree with TRBD2. The CDR3 runs 18 residues. Losses at the gene ends were 0 bases for V and 0 bases for J; bases not matched to a gene: 5. The germline gives CDR1 LGHDT, CDR2 YNNKEL (reference sequence). The CDR3 DNA sequence: TGTGCCAGCAGCCAAGATAGGAGCGGGGGGGCCTCCTACAATGAGCAGTTCTTC. Its translation is CASSQDRSGGASYNEQFF.

The chain uses TRBV18 and TRBJ2-1, with TRBD2 identical over 14 bases. The CDR3 extends over 14 amino acids. The V gene's germline CDR1 is KGHSH and CDR2 LQKENI. V trimming: 3 bases; J trimming: 10 bases; junction bases outside the gene matches: 2. CDR3 DNA: TGTGCCAGCTCACCGGGGACTAGCGGGGGAGAGCAGTTCTTC. This codes for CASSPGTSGGEQFF.

This clonotype was seen only a few times. Its ends do not fully match the called genes, so a read error is possible. The chain uses TRBV12-3 or TRBV12-4 and TRBJ2-2, with 11 bases fitting TRBD2. This CDR3 is 17 amino acids long. CDR3 sequence reads: CASNLLAGAPGTGELFF. The CDR3 region has the DNA TGTGCCAGCAATTTACTAGCGGGGGCCCCGGGAACCGGGGAGCTGTTTTTT.

This clonotype turned up a few times. This chain joins TRBV5-5 and TRBJ2-4; a possible D gene is TRBD1 (6 bases). V was shortened by 4 bases and J by 1 base, with 15 bases between the two germline ends. Germline V gene sequence: CDR1 SGHKS, CDR2 YYEKEE (reference sequence). The CDR3 is made up of 16 amino acids. DNA for the CDR3: TGTGCCAGCAGCCTTCTGACAGGTGGGGCCAAAAACATTCAGTACTTC. Amino acids: CASSLLTGGAKNIQYF.